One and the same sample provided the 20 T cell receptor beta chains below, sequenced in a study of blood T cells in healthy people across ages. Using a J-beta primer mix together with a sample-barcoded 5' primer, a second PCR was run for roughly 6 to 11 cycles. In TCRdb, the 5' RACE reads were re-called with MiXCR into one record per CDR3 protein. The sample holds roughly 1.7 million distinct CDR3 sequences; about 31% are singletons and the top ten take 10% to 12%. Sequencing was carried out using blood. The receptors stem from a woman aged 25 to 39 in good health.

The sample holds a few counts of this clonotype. The CDR3 DNA sequence: TGTGCCAGCAGCTTAATCCAGGGATCACGAGGCTACACCTTC. This translates into CASSLIQGSRGYTF. The rearrangement links TRBV7-8 to TRBJ1-2, with D maybe TRBD1 (5 bases). The CDR3 length is 14 residues. V gave up 2 bases and J gave up 8 bases, with 15 bases separating them. The germline V gene has CDR1 SGHVS and CDR2 FQNEAQ.

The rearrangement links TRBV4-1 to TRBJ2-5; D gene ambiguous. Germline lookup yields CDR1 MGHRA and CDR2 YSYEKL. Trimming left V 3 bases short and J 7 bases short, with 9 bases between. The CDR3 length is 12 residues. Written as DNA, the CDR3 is TGCGCCAGCAGCCAGCCAGAAGGGACCCAGTACTTC. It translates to CASSQPEGTQYF.

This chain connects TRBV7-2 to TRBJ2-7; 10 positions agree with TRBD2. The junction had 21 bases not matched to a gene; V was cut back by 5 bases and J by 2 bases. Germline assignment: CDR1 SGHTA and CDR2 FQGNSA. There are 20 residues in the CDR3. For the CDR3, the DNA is TGTGCCAGCAGCCCACGGACTAGCGGTAATTCATCTTATAAACCCTACGAGCAGTACTTC. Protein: CASSPRTSGNSSYKPYEQYF. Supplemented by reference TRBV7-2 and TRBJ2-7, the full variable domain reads GAGVSQSPSNKVTEKGKDVELRCDPISGHTALYWYRQSLGQGLEFLIYFQGNSAPDKSGLPSDRFSAERTGGSVSTLTIQRTQQEDSAVYLCASSPRTSGNSSYKPYEQYFGPGTRLTVT.

The CDR3 spells CSARGTGAGSGEQFF. The CDR3 DNA reads TGCAGTGCTAGAGGGACAGGGGCGGGTTCGGGTGAGCAGTTCTTC. V gene TRBV20-1 combines with J gene TRBJ2-1, with 9 bases that match TRBD1. The CDR3 totals 15 residues. V lost 1 base and J lost 9; bases outside the gene matches: 10. Germline lookup yields CDR1 DFQATT and CDR2 SNEGSKA (reference sequence).

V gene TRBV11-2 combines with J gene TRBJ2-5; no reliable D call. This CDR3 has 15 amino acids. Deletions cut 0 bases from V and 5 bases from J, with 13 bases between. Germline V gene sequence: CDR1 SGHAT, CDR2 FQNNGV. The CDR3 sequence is CASSLDGHREETQYF. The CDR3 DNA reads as TGTGCCAGCAGCTTAGACGGCCATCGAGAGGAGACCCAGTACTTC.

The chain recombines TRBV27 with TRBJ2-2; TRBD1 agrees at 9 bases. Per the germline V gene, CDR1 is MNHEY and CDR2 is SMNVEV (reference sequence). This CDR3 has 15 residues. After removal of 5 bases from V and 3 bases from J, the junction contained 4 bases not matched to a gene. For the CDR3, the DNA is TGTGCCAGCAGTCAACAGGGGGCGTACACCGGGGAGCTGTTTTTT. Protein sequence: CASSQQGAYTGELFF.

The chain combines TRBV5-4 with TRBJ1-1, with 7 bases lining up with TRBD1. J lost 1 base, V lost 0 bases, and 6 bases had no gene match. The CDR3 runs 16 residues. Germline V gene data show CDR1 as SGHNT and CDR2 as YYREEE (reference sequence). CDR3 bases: TGTGCCAGCAGCTTGGGACAGGGAGTAAAGAACACTGAAGCTTTCTTT. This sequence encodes CASSLGQGVKNTEAFF.

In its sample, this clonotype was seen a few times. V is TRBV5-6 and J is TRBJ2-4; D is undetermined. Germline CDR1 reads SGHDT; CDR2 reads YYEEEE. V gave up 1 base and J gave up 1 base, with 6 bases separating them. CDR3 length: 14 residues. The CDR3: CASSLLGAKNIQYF. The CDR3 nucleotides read TGTGCCAGCAGCTTGTTGGGTGCCAAAAACATTCAGTACTTC.

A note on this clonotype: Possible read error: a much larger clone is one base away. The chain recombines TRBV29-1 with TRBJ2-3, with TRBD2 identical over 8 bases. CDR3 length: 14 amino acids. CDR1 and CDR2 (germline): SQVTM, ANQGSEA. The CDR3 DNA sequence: TGCAACGTTGAGGCTAGCGGGTCAACAGATACGCAGTATTTT. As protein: CNVEASGSTDTQYF.

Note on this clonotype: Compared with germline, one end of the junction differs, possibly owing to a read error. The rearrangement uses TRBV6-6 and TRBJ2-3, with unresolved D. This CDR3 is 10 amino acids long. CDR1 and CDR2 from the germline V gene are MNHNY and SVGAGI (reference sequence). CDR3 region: CAPRRGTRYF. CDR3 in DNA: TGTGCCCCCAGGCGTGGTACGCGGTATTTT.

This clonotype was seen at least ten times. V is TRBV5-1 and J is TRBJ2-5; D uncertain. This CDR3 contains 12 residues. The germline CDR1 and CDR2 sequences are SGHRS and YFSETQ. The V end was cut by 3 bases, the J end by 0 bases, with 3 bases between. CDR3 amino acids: CASSWDQETQYF. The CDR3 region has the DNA TGCGCCAGCAGCTGGGACCAAGAGACCCAGTACTTC.

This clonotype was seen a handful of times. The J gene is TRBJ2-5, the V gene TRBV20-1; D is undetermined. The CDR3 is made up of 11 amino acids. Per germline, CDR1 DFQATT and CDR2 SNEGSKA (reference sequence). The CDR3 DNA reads TGCAGCTATAAATACCAAGAGACCCAGTACTTC. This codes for CSYKYQETQYF.

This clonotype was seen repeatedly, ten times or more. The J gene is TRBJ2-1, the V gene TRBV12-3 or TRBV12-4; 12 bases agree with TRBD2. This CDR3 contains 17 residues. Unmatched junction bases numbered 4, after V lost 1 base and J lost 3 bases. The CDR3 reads CASSLVASGGVYNEQFF. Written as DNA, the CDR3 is TGTGCCAGCAGTTTAGTGGCTAGCGGGGGGGTCTACAATGAGCAGTTCTTC.

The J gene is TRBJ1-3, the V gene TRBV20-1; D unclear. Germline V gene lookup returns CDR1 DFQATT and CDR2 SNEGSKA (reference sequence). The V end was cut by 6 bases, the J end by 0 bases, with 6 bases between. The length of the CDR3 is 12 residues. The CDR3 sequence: CSAQNSGNTIYF. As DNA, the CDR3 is TGCAGTGCGCAGAACTCTGGAAACACCATATATTTT.

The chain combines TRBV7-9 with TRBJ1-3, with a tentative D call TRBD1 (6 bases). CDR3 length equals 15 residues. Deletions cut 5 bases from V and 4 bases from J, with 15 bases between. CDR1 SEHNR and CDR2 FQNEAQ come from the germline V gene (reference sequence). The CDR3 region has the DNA TGTGCCAGCAGCGTAACAGGGCCCGAGGGAAACACCATATATTTT. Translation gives CASSVTGPEGNTIYF.

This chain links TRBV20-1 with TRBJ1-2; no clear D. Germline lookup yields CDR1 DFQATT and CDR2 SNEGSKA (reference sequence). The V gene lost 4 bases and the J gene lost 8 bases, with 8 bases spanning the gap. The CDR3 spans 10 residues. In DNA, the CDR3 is TGCAGTGCTAACATTCGAGGCTACACCTTC. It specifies CSANIRGYTF.

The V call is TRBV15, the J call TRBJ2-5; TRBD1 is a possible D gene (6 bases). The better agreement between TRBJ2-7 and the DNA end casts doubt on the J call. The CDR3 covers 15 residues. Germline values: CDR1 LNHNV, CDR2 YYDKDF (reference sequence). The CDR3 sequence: CATSSPGHSIYEQYF. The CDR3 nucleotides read TGTGCCACCAGCAGCCCGGGACACTCGATCTACGAGCAGTACTTC.

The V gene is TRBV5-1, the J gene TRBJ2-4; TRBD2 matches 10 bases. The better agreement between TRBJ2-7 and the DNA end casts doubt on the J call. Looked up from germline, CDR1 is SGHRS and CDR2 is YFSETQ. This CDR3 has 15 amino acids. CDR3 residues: CASSLEAGGPHEQYF. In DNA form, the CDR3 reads TGCGCCAGCAGCTTGGAAGCGGGGGGGCCCCACGAGCAGTACTTC.

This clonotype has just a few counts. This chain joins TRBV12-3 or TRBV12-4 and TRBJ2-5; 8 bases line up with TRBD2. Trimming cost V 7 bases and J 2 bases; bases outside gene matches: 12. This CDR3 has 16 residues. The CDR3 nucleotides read TGTGCCAGCACCCCAGGGAGTAGCGGGGTACAAGAGACCCAGTACTTC. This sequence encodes CASTPGSSGVQETQYF.

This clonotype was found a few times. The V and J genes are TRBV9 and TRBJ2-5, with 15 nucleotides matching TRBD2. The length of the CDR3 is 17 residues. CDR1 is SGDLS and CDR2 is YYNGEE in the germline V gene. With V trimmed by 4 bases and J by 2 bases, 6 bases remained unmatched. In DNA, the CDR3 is TGTGCCAGCAGCCCCGGACTAGCGGGGGGGATTCAAGAGACCCAGTACTTC. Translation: CASSPGLAGGIQETQYF.